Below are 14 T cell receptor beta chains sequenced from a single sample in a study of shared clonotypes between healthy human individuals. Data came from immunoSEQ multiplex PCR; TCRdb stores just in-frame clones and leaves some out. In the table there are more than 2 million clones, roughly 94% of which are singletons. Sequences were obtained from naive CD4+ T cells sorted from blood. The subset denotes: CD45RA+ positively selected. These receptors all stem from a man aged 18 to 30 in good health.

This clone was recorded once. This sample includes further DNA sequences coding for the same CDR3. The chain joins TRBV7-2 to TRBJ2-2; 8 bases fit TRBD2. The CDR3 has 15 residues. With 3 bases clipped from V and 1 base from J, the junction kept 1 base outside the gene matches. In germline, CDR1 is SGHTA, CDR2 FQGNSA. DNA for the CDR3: TGTGCCAGCAGCTTGGCGGGAGGGAACACCGGGGAGCTGTTTTTT. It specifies CASSLAGGNTGELFF.

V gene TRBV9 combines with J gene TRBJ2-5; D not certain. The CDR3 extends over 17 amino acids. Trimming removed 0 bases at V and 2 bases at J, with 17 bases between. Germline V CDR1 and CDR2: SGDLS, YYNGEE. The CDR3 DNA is TGTGCCAGCAGCGTAGGAACGGCCATAAGCCGACAAGAGACCCAGTACTTC. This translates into CASSVGTAISRQETQYF.

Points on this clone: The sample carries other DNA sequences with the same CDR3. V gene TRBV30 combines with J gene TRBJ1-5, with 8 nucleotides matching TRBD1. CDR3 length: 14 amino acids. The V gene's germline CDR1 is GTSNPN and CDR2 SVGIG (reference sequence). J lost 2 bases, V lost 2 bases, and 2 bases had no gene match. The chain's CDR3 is CAWSPTGGNQPQHF. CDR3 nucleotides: TGTGCCTGGAGTCCGACAGGGGGCAATCAGCCCCAGCATTTT.

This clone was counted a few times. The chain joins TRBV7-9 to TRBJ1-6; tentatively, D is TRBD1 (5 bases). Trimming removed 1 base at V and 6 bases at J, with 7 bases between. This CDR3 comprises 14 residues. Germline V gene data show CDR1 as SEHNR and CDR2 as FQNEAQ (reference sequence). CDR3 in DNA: TGTGCCAGCAGCTTAGGACAGATTAATTCACCCCTCCACTTT. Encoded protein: CASSLGQINSPLHF.

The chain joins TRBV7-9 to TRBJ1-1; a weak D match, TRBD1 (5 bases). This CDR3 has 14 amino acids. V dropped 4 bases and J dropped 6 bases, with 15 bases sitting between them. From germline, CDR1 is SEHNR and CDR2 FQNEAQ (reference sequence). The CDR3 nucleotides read TGTGCCAGCAGCTGGGGGGGTACCGCGGCTGAAGCTTTCTTT. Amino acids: CASSWGGTAAEAFF.

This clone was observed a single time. For the CDR3, the DNA is TGTGCCAGCACCGGACTCTCCGGTCCCAATGGCTACACCTTC. As protein: CASTGLSGPNGYTF. This chain connects TRBV6-1 to TRBJ1-2; no clear D. This CDR3 has 14 amino acids. From germline, CDR1 is MNHNS and CDR2 SASEGT. V was shortened by 7 bases and J by 6 bases, with 18 bases between the two germline ends.

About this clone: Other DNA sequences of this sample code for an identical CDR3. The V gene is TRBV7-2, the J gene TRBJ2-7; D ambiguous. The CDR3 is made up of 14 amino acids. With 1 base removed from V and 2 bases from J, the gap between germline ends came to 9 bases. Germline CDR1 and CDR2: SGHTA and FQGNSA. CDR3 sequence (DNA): TGTGCCAGCAGCTTAGAGGCCGGCCCCTACGAGCAGTACTTC. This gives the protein CASSLEAGPYEQYF.

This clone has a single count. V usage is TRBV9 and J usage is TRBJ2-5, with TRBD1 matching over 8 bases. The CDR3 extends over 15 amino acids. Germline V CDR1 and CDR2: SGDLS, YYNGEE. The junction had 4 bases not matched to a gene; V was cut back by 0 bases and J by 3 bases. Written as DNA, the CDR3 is TGTGCCAGCAGCGTAGCCTCAGGGGGCGAAGAGACCCAGTACTTC. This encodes CASSVASGGEETQYF. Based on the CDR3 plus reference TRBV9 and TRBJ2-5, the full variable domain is DSGVTQTPKHLITATGQRVTLRCSPRSGDLSVYWYQQSLDQGLQFLIQYYNGEERAKGNILERFSAQQFPDLHSELNLSSLELGDSALYFCASSVASGGEETQYFGPGTRLLVL.

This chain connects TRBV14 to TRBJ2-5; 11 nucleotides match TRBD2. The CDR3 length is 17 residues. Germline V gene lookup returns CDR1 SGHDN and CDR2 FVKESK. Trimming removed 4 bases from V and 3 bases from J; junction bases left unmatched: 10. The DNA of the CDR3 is TGTGCCAGCAGCCCCTATACTAGCGGGGGTATTAAAGAGACCCAGTACTTC. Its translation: CASSPYTSGGIKETQYF.

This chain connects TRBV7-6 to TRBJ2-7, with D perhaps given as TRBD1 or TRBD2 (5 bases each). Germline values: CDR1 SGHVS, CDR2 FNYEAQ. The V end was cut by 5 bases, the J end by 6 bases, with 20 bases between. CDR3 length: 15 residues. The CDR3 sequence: CASSGRYGALPEQYF. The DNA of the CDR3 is TGTGCCAGCAGCGGCCGTTACGGGGCCCTTCCCGAGCAGTACTTC.

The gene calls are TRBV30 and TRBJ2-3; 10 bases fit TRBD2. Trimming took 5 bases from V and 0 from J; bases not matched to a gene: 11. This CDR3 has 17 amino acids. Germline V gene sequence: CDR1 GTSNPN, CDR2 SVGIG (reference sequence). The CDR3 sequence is CAWLSSGRRESTDTQYF. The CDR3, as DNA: TGTGCCTGGTTGTCTAGCGGGAGACGGGAGAGCACAGATACGCAGTATTTT.

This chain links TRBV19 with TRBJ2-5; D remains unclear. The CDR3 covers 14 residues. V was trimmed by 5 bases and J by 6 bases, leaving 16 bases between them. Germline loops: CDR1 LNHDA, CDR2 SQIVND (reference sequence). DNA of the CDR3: TGTGCCAGTAGTTCTTCCGGTGGTCGAAAGACCCAGTACTTC. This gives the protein CASSSSGGRKTQYF.

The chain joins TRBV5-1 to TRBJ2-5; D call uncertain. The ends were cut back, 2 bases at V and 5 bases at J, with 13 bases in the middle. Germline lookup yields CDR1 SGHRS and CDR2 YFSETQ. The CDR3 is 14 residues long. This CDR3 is CASSFSLSSETQYF. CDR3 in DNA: TGCGCCAGCAGCTTTTCCCTATCATCGGAGACCCAGTACTTC.

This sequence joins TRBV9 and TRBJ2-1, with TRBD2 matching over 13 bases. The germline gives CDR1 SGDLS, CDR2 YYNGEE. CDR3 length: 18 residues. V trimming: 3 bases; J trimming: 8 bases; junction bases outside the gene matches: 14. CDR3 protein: CASSAEPAGTSGTYEQFF. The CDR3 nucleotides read TGTGCCAGCAGCGCCGAACCCGCCGGGACTAGCGGGACGTATGAGCAGTTCTTC.